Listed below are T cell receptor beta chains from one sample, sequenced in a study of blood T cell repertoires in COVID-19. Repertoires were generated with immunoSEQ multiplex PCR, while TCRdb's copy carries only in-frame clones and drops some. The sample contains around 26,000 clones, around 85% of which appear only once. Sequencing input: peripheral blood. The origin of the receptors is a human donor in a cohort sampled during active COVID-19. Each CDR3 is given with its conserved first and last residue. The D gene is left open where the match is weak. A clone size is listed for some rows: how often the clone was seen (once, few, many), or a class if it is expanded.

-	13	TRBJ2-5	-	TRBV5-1	TGCGCCAGCACCGTGACGGGACAAGAGACCCAGTACTTC	CASTVTGQETQYF
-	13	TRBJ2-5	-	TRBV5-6	TGTGCCAGCAGCTTATCAGGGGCCGAGACCCAGTACTTC	CASSLSGAETQYF
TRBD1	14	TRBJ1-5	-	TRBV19	TGTGCCAGTAGTGGGACAGGGGGGAATCAGCCCCAGCATTTT	CASSGTGGNQPQHF
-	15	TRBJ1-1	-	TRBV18	TGTGCCAGCTCACCCTCACGCGGAATTAACACTGAAGCTTTCTTT	CASSPSRGINTEAFF
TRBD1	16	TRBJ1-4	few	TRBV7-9	TGTGCCAGCAGCCAACGACGGGGACAGGGAGGCGAAAAACTGTTTTTT	CASSQRRGQGGEKLFF
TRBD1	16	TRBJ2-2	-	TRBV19	TGTGCCAGTAGTATAGAAGGGACAGAGAACACCGGGGAGCTGTTTTTT	CASSIEGTENTGELFF
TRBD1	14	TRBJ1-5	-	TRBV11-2	TGTGCCAGCAGCCGACAGGGGCTGGGTCAGCCCCAGCATTTT	CASSRQGLGQPQHF
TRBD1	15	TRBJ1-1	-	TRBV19	TGTGCCTCGAAAGGGCCAGGGGGCAAGGACACTGAAGCTTTCTTT	CASKGPGGKDTEAFF
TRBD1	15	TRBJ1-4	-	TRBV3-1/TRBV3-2	TGTGCCAGCAGCCACCGACAGGGTATAGGCGAAAAACTGTTTTTT	CASSHRQGIGEKLFF
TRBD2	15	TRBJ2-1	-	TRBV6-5	TGTGCCAGCAAGAAGCGGGAGAGCTCCTACAATGAGCAGTTCTTC	CASKKRESSYNEQFF
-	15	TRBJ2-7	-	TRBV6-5	TGTGCCAGCACCCCATGGGGGCAGAACTCCTACGAGCAGTACTTC	CASTPWGQNSYEQYF
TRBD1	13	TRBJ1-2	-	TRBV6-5	TGTGCCAGCAGATCGGACAGGGACTATGGCTACACCTTC	CASRSDRDYGYTF
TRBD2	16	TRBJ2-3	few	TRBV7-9	TGTGCCAGCAGCTTACATAGCGGGGGCGCCAGGGATACGCAGTATTTT	CASSLHSGGARDTQYF
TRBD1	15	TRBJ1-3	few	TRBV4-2	TGTGCCAGCAGCCTCGGACAGGGCTACGGAAACACCATATATTTT	CASSLGQGYGNTIYF
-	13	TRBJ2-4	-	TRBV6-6	TGTGCCAGCAGTCCTAGTGGGGGGAACATTCAGTACTTC	CASSPSGGNIQYF
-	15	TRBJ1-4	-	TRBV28	TGTGCCAGCAGTCCCCCCGGGGGGGTAAGCGGAAAACTGTTTTTT	CASSPPGGVSGKLFF
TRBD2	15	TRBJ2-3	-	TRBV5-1	TGCGCCAGCAGCCGCGGACTAGCGGAGGGCGATACGCAGTATTTT	CASSRGLAEGDTQYF
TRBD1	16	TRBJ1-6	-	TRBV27	TGTGCCAGCAGTTTAAGGTCAGGGGGGTATAATTCACCCCTCCACTTT	CASSLRSGGYNSPLHF
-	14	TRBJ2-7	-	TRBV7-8	TGTGCCAGCAGCTTAGGTGGTAGCCTAGTCGAGCAGTACTTC	CASSLGGSLVEQYF
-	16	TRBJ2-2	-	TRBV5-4	TGTGCCAGCAGCTTGAGAGGACAAGTAAACACCGGGGAGCTGTTTTTT	CASSLRGQVNTGELFF
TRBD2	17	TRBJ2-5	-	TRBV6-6	TGTGCCAGCAGTCCACGCGGGCTAGCGGGAGTCCAAGAGACCCAGTACTTC	CASSPRGLAGVQETQYF
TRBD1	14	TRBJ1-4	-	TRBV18	TGTGCCAGCTCACGGGACAGGGGTGGTGAAAAACTGTTTTTT	CASSRDRGGEKLFF
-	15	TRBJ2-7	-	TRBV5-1	TGCGCCAGCAGCTCCTTCGGTGGGAGCTCCTACGAGCAGTACTTC	CASSSFGGSSYEQYF
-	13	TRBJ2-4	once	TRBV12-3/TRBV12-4	TGTGCCAGCAGGGGCAGGGGCAAAAACATTCAGTACTTC	CASRGRGKNIQYF
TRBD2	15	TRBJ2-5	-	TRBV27	TGTGCCAGCAAAAAACTAGCGGGAGGGGAAGAGACCCAGTACTTC	CASKKLAGGEETQYF
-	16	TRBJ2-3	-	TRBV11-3	TGTGCCAGCAGCCGTCTCGCCCCCACAGGCACAGATACGCAGTATTTT	CASSRLAPTGTDTQYF